This T cell receptor beta chain was recorded in a study of cytomegalovirus exposure and HLA in healthy donors. On the study more broadly: As an earlier analysis found, roughly 180 million T cells yielded about 100 million unique TCR beta sequences. Findings of the study overall: Later findings reportedly placed an Asian-associated ancestry cluster below the approximately 620-donor mean for N-insertions. Excluded were some V segments that proved indistinguishable, including TRBV6-2 and TRBV6-3.

About this clone itself: No antigen is known for it.

It was with 60 Vbeta and 13 Jbeta primers that the PCR ran. This table comes from immunoSEQ multiplex PCR, and its TCRdb copy is limited to in-frame clones, with some not included. The sample contains around 200,000 clones, 75% to 85% of which appear only once. Germline-derived CDR1 and CDR2 are MGHDK and SYGVNS. Trimming cost V 4 bases and J 4 bases, with 13 bases left between them. The length of the CDR3 is 15 residues. The sequence was collected from a woman in her sixties or seventies in good health and CMV-seropositive. Sequencing input: PBMCs. The V and J genes are TRBV25-1 and TRBJ1-4, with TRBD1 as a possible D gene (6 bases). The CDR3 DNA is TGTGCCAGCAGTGGATATACAGGGTTTAATGAAAAACTGTTTTTT. Translated, it gives CASSGYTGFNEKLFF.